This T cell receptor (beta chain) was profiled in a study of beta chain features in type 1 diabetes. In the study overall: Patient and healthy donor groups were alike in age, gender and cell yields.

The authors reverse transcribed all of the isolated RNA, so sequencing captured expressed TCRB transcripts. This table comes from immunoSEQ multiplex PCR, and its TCRdb copy is limited to in-frame clones, with some not included. There are 860,000 or so clones in the sample; about 17% occur only once, and about 0.025% lies in the top ten. CD4+ naive, central memory, regulatory and stem cell-like memory cells were sorted via CD45RO/CCR7/CD25/CD127/CD95/CD27. CDR1 and CDR2 (germline): MDHEN, SYDVKM. The CDR3 spans 10 residues. The gene calls are TRBV28 and TRBJ1-1; D gene ambiguous. The source material was naive CD4+ T cells from blood. This sequence was found in a woman in her late teens or twenties in good health. Here the CDR3 DNA reads TGTGGTATAGGTCGTAGTTCCGCTTTCTTT. Translating gives CGIGRSSAFF.